The 32 T cell receptor beta chains below were found in one sample sequenced in a study of cytomegalovirus exposure and HLA in healthy donors. Sequencing was performed with immunoSEQ multiplex PCR; in TCRdb, only in-frame clones are kept and a portion is missing. The sample shows around 150,000 clones, around 90% of them seen only once. The sequencing sample was made of PBMCs. The receptors derive from a woman aged 18-30 years in good health and CMV-seropositive.

This chain connects TRBV30 to TRBJ1-2; TRBD1 aligns across 7 bases. The CDR3 has 14 residues. V was pared by 8 bases and J by 4 bases, with 13 bases of the junction left unmatched. Germline V gene lookup returns CDR1 GTSNPN and CDR2 SVGIG (reference sequence). CDR3 sequence: CAGVDREGSYGYTF. DNA of the CDR3: TGTGCCGGAGTAGACAGGGAAGGTTCCTATGGCTACACCTTC.

The V call is TRBV10-3, the J call TRBJ1-4; unclear D gene. The V end lost 4 bases, the J end lost 5 bases, and 8 bases lay between the germline ends. Per germline, CDR1 ENHRY and CDR2 SYGVKD. There are 13 residues in the CDR3. The CDR3 protein is CAISGGGNEKLFF. The CDR3 DNA follows: TGTGCCATCAGTGGCGGAGGAAATGAAAAACTGTTTTTT.

This clone was detected a few times. This chain uses TRBV29-1 with TRBJ2-7; 10 positions agree with TRBD2. CDR3 length: 12 amino acids. The germline gives CDR1 SQVTM, CDR2 ANQGSEA. V shed 4 bases, J shed 7 bases, and the junction held 4 bases outside the gene matches. This CDR3 reads CSVGVAGGEQYF. The CDR3 nucleotides are TGCAGCGTTGGGGTAGCGGGAGGTGAGCAGTACTTC.

The J gene is TRBJ2-7, the V gene TRBV30; 9 bases are shared with TRBD1. The length of the CDR3 is 15 residues. From germline, CDR1 is GTSNPN and CDR2 SVGIG (reference sequence). Losses at the gene ends were 7 bases for V and 3 bases for J; bases not matched to a gene: 13. The CDR3 is CASVALDRGYYEQYF. CDR3 nucleotide sequence: TGTGCCTCCGTTGCCCTGGACAGGGGATACTACGAGCAGTACTTC.

V gene TRBV18 combines with J gene TRBJ2-3; possibly TRBD1 for D (6 bases). The CDR3 runs 19 residues. Germline V gene sequence: CDR1 KGHSH, CDR2 LQKENI. V lost 1 base and J lost 1, with 21 bases in between. CDR3 protein: CASSPLAPTGSGRTDTQYF. CDR3 DNA sequence: TGTGCCAGCTCACCACTCGCCCCGACAGGTTCCGGACGCACAGATACGCAGTATTTT.

This chain links TRBV2 with TRBJ1-2; D is perhaps TRBD1 (6 bases). Germline V CDR1 and CDR2: SNHLY, FYNNEI. Trimming took 7 bases from V and 7 from J, leaving 13 bases between them. The CDR3 is 12 residues long. The DNA of the CDR3 is TGTGCCAGCATACAGGGTTCGGCTGGCTACACCTTC. It specifies CASIQGSAGYTF.

The V and J genes are TRBV7-2 and TRBJ1-2, with TRBD1 matching over 8 bases. Trimming at V came to 5 bases and at J to 4 bases, leaving 18 bases not matched to a gene. CDR3 length: 18 residues. Germline V CDR1 and CDR2: SGHTA, FQGNSA. The CDR3, as DNA: TGTGCCAGCAGCGTTCCTACCTTTACAGGGGGAAGTATCTATGGCTACACCTTC. Its protein product is CASSVPTFTGGSIYGYTF.

The rearrangement links TRBV4-1 to TRBJ2-7; D uncertain. The V and J ends lost 0 bases and 4 bases respectively, with 19 bases between them. From germline, CDR1 is MGHRA and CDR2 YSYEKL. The length of the CDR3 is 17 residues. The CDR3 is CASSQDIGDPTVYEQYF. CDR3 nucleotides: TGCGCCAGCAGCCAAGATATCGGAGACCCAACCGTTTACGAGCAGTACTTC.

The J gene is TRBJ1-1, the V gene TRBV2; a possible D gene is TRBD1 (6 bases). CDR1 SNHLY and CDR2 FYNNEI come from the germline V gene. This CDR3 contains 13 residues. Trimming left V 6 bases short and J 1 base short, with 9 bases between. CDR3 sequence: CASRRTENTEAFF. The CDR3 DNA follows: TGTGCCAGCAGGAGGACAGAGAACACTGAAGCTTTCTTT.

The chain uses TRBV19 and TRBJ1-1, with 7 bases identical to TRBD1. The CDR3 is 14 residues long. Trimming cost V 5 bases and J 4 bases; bases outside gene matches: 7. Germline assignment: CDR1 LNHDA and CDR2 SQIVND (reference sequence). CDR3 DNA: TGTGCCAGTAGTGGAGACAGGGTTCCCACTGAAGCTTTCTTT. It specifies CASSGDRVPTEAFF. The full variable domain, completed using reference TRBV19 and TRBJ1-1, is DGGITQSPKYLFRKEGQNVTLSCEQNLNHDAMYWYRQDPGQGLRLIYYSQIVNDFQKGDIAEGYSVSREKKESFPLTVTSAQKNPTAFYLCASSGDRVPTEAFFGQGTRLTVV.

The genes are TRBV6-5 and TRBJ2-1; possibly TRBD2 for D (5 bases). Trimming shortened V by 6 bases and J by 6 bases, and 6 bases separated the two germline ends. The CDR3 spans 11 residues. Per germline, CDR1 MNHEY and CDR2 SVGAGI. CDR3 region: CASRLVNEQFF. The CDR3 DNA follows: TGTGCCAGCAGACTAGTCAATGAGCAGTTCTTC.

This clone was seen just once. The chain is built from TRBV6-1 and TRBJ1-1; perhaps TRBD1 as D (6 bases). V dropped 10 bases and J dropped 3 bases, with 18 bases sitting between them. This CDR3 region has 14 residues. CDR1 and CDR2 (germline): MNHNS, SASEGT. CDR3 protein: CAIRGTGRDTEAFF. CDR3 DNA sequence: TGTGCCATCAGGGGTACAGGGAGGGACACTGAAGCTTTCTTT.

CDR3 protein: CASSLFTEAGHTDQPQHF. In DNA form, the CDR3 reads TGTGCCAGCAGCTTATTTACGGAAGCGGGACATACTGATCAGCCCCAGCATTTT. The genes are TRBV7-9 and TRBJ1-5; D perhaps matches TRBD1 (6 bases). Germline CDR1 and CDR2: SEHNR and FQNEAQ (reference sequence). The CDR3 extends over 18 amino acids. V was trimmed by 2 bases and J by 5 bases, leaving 22 bases between them.

The CDR3 coding sequence is TGTGCCAGCAGCCCCCCGGACAAGCTCTACGAGCAGTACTTC. Translated: CASSPPDKLYEQYF. The rearrangement links TRBV9 to TRBJ2-7; D possibly corresponds to TRBD1 (5 bases). With 4 bases removed from V and 3 bases from J, the gap between germline ends came to 14 bases. Germline lookup yields CDR1 SGDLS and CDR2 YYNGEE. The CDR3 runs to 14 residues.

The chain links TRBV11-3 to TRBJ2-1; 12 bases match TRBD2. The V and J ends lost 3 bases and 7 bases, in that order; junction bases with no gene match: 16. Germline CDR1 SGHNT, CDR2 YENEEA. The CDR3 spans 19 residues. This CDR3 reads CASSFRGGGWTSGANEQFF. DNA of the CDR3: TGTGCCAGCAGCTTTCGCGGCGGGGGGTGGACTAGCGGGGCAAATGAGCAGTTCTTC.

The chain uses TRBV4-2 and TRBJ2-1; 8 bases line up with TRBD2. This CDR3 has 23 amino acids. Germline CDR1 is LGHNA and CDR2 is YNFKEQ. The V gene end was trimmed by 1 base and the J gene end by 0 bases; junction bases not matched to a gene: 23. The CDR3 sequence: CASSQGRVAGSLIPLSSYNEQFF. The CDR3 nucleotides read TGTGCCAGCAGCCAAGGACGGGTAGCGGGGTCGCTAATACCTTTAAGCTCCTACAATGAGCAGTTCTTC.

In its sample, this clone was seen once. The chain is built from TRBV4-1 and TRBJ2-5; no clear D. Germline lookup yields CDR1 MGHRA and CDR2 YSYEKL. V was cut by 1 base and J by 5 bases, with 11 bases left in between. CDR3 length: 14 amino acids. The CDR3 region is CASSQVAQPETQYF. The CDR3 coding sequence is TGCGCCAGCAGCCAAGTGGCACAGCCGGAGACCCAGTACTTC.

The chain joins TRBV7-9 to TRBJ2-7; perhaps TRBD2 as D (5 bases). In germline, CDR1 is SEHNR, CDR2 FQNEAQ (reference sequence). The CDR3 spans 14 residues. V lost 2 bases, J lost 4 bases, and 12 bases lay in between. In DNA form, the CDR3 reads TGTGCCAGCAGCTTAAGTTCGGGAACGTACGAGCAGTACTTC. Amino acids: CASSLSSGTYEQYF.

The chain combines TRBV18 with TRBJ2-5; D is perhaps TRBD2 (6 bases). V was pared by 5 bases and J by 2 bases, with 18 bases between. CDR1 and CDR2 from the germline V gene are KGHSH and LQKENI. This CDR3 is built from 16 residues. The DNA for the CDR3 is TGTGCCAGCTCATCCTACGGTGCTAGCGTACAAGAGACCCAGTACTTC. This encodes CASSSYGASVQETQYF.

The V and J genes are TRBV5-6 and TRBJ2-7; the match to TRBD2 covers 12 bases. V shed 2 bases, J shed 1 base, and the junction held 1 base outside the gene matches. CDR1 is SGHDT and CDR2 is YYEEEE in the germline V gene. The CDR3 length is 15 residues. CDR3 loop: CASSFTSGRSYEQYF. The CDR3 region has the DNA TGTGCCAGCAGCTTTACTAGCGGGAGGTCCTACGAGCAGTACTTC.

The V gene is TRBV5-6, the J gene TRBJ2-7, with D unresolved. Germline CDR1 and CDR2: SGHDT and YYEEEE. Trimming pared 2 bases from V and 7 bases from J, leaving 16 bases between. CDR3 length: 14 amino acids. The CDR3 protein is CASSFSVTWLEQYF. The CDR3 coding sequence is TGTGCCAGCAGCTTCTCAGTCACGTGGTTGGAGCAGTACTTC.

This chain uses TRBV9 with TRBJ2-5; TRBD2 matches 10 bases. Trimming at V came to 3 bases and at J to 0 bases, leaving 8 bases not matched to a gene. The CDR3 is 17 amino acids. CDR1 is SGDLS, CDR2 YYNGEE, per germline. The CDR3 region is CASSANTGTSDQETQYF. The CDR3 region has the DNA TGTGCCAGCAGCGCCAATACCGGGACTAGCGACCAAGAGACCCAGTACTTC.

This sequence joins TRBV4-1 and TRBJ1-2; D unresolved. CDR3 length: 11 amino acids. Trimming pared 5 bases from V and 7 bases from J, leaving 8 bases between. Looked up from germline, CDR1 is MGHRA and CDR2 is YSYEKL. The CDR3 nucleotides are TGCGCCAGCAGCAGGTCGGGTGGCTACACCTTC. It translates to CASSRSGGYTF.

The rearrangement joins TRBV7-2 to TRBJ1-2; D is uncertain. The germline CDR1 and CDR2 sequences are SGHTA and FQGNSA. V lost 5 bases and J lost 4, with 14 bases in between. This CDR3 is 14 amino acids long. The DNA of the CDR3 is TGTGCCAGCAGCCGCTCGGACTTGGCCTATGGCTACACCTTC. Amino acids: CASSRSDLAYGYTF.

V is TRBV12-5 and J is TRBJ2-7, with TRBD1 as a possible D gene (5 bases). The CDR3 contains 14 residues. Per germline, CDR1 LGHNT and CDR2 FRNRAP. Trimming pared 0 bases from V and 2 bases from J, leaving 8 bases between. The CDR3 region has the DNA TGTGCTAGTGGTTTGGTAACAGGTCCCTACGAGCAGTACTTC. It specifies CASGLVTGPYEQYF.

This chain joins TRBV28 and TRBJ2-5, with 8 bases identical to TRBD2. The CDR3 totals 14 residues. The trim removed 3 bases at V and 4 bases at J, leaving 4 bases unmatched. The germline V gene encodes CDR1 MDHEN and CDR2 SYDVKM. The CDR3 nucleotides are TGTGCCAGCAGTTTTCGTCTAGCGGGAGAGACCCAGTACTTC. Its translation is CASSFRLAGETQYF.

The chain couples TRBV7-2 to TRBJ2-1, with a possible D match to TRBD2 (6 bases). This CDR3 is built from 14 residues. Germline CDR1 reads SGHTA; CDR2 reads FQGNSA. V lost 2 bases to trimming and J lost 4 bases, with 9 bases between them. CDR3 residues: CASSLFGTYNEQFF. DNA for the CDR3: TGTGCCAGCAGCTTATTCGGGACTTACAATGAGCAGTTCTTC.

J is TRBJ2-2 and V is TRBV4-1; 12 bases line up with TRBD2. After removal of 0 bases from V and 0 bases from J, the junction contained 5 bases not matched to a gene. Germline V gene data show CDR1 as MGHRA and CDR2 as YSYEKL. The CDR3 contains 19 residues. CDR3: CASSQDLLAGGPNTGELFF. CDR3 DNA: TGCGCCAGCAGCCAAGATCTACTAGCGGGAGGACCGAACACCGGGGAGCTGTTTTTT.

The chain recombines TRBV18 with TRBJ2-2; the D is unclear. CDR3 length: 15 residues. V shed 2 bases and J shed 6 bases, with 13 bases lying between them. The germline gives CDR1 KGHSH, CDR2 LQKENI. CDR3 residues: CASSPGPLLSGELFF. The CDR3 region has the DNA TGTGCCAGCTCACCAGGGCCCCTTCTCTCCGGGGAGCTGTTTTTT. Filled out from reference TRBV18 and TRBJ2-2, the complete variable domain reads NAGVMQNPRHLVRRRGQEARLRCSPMKGHSHVYWYRQLPEEGLKFMVYLQKENIIDESGMPKERFSAEFPKEGPSILRIQQVVRGDSAAYFCASSPGPLLSGELFFGEGSRLTVL.

The CDR3 coding sequence is TGTGCCCGGACAGTTGGGGCCAACGTCCTGACTTTC. Amino acid sequence: CARTVGANVLTF. The gene calls are TRBV30 and TRBJ2-6; D is perhaps TRBD1 (6 bases). The CDR3 has 12 amino acids. V dropped 8 bases and J dropped 3 bases, with 8 bases sitting between them. CDR1 GTSNPN and CDR2 SVGIG come from the germline V gene (reference sequence).

The chain couples TRBV6-1 to TRBJ2-5; a weak D match, TRBD2 (5 bases). The CDR3 runs 14 residues. V was clipped by 6 bases and J by 0 bases, with 11 bases between them. Per the germline V gene, CDR1 is MNHNS and CDR2 is SASEGT. The CDR3 coding sequence is TGTGCCAGCAGCCTTAGCGCAAACCAAGAGACCCAGTACTTC. The encoded protein is CASSLSANQETQYF.

This chain joins TRBV30 and TRBJ2-7; TRBD2 matches at 14 bases. CDR3 size: 15 residues. Trimming at V came to 2 bases and at J to 5 bases, leaving 5 bases not matched to a gene. CDR1 and CDR2 from the germline V gene are GTSNPN and SVGIG (reference sequence). The CDR3 DNA reads as TGTGCCTGGAGTAGGAAGGGACTAGCGGGAGACGAGCAGTACTTC. Translated, it gives CAWSRKGLAGDEQYF. The variable domain in full, with the rest retrieved from reference TRBV30 and TRBJ2-7, is SQTIHQWPATLVQPVGSPLSLECTVEGTSNPNLYWYRQAAGRGLQLLFYSVGIGQISSEVPQNLSASRPQDRQFILSSKKLLLSDSGFYLCAWSRKGLAGDEQYFGPGTRLTVT.